The 32 T cell receptor beta chains below come from one sample, sequenced in a study of regulatory T cells in long-lasting Graves disease. As for time point: newly diagnosed GD, antithyroid drugs for less than 3 months. Extracted PBMC RNA gave rise to the TCR library. The authors built TCR beta libraries using iRepertoire HTBI primers and Arm-PCR of CDR3 regions. MiXCR, run by TCRdb on the multiplex PCR reads, gives a single entry per CDR3 protein. The sample records 400,000 to 500,000 distinct CDR3 sequences, 14% being singletons. These data were also filed under a second study, of T cells in Graves' hyperthyroidism and ophthalmopathy.

The starting material was peripheral blood mononuclear cells (PBMCs), obtained at new diagnosis, from a patient treated with antithyroid drugs. These receptors were collected from a woman between 45 and 65 years old with Graves disease.

Many counts were recorded for this clonotype. The chain combines TRBV6-1 with TRBJ1-3; D unclear. The V end was cut by 7 bases, the J end by 4 bases, with 5 bases between. This CDR3 spans 11 amino acids. Germline CDR1 reads MNHNS; CDR2 reads SASEGT. This CDR3 is CASNGGNTIYF. Here the CDR3 DNA reads TGTGCCAGCAATGGAGGAAACACCATATATTTT.

J is TRBJ1-4 and V is TRBV4-1; 11 nucleotides agree with TRBD1. The CDR3 is 17 amino acids. From germline, CDR1 is MGHRA and CDR2 YSYEKL. The junction had 8 bases not matched to a gene; V was cut back by 2 bases and J by 6 bases. The CDR3: CASSQPFRDRGDEKLFF. DNA for the CDR3: TGCGCCAGCAGCCAACCCTTCCGGGACAGGGGGGATGAAAAACTGTTTTTT.

This clonotype was recorded a few times. A much larger clonotype is one base distant, so this may be a read error. J is TRBJ2-2 and V is TRBV27; D uncertain. Per germline, CDR1 MNHEY and CDR2 SMNVEV (reference sequence). The CDR3 has 11 residues. CDR3 in DNA: TGTGCCGGCAGAGAGGTGGGGGAGCTGTTTTTT. Its translation is CAGREVGELFF.

This clonotype was counted ten times or more. The chain joins TRBV2 to TRBJ1-5, with TRBD1 matching 8 bases. The junction had 8 bases not matched to a gene; V was cut back by 6 bases and J by 1 base. CDR1 SNHLY and CDR2 FYNNEI come from the germline V gene. CDR3 size: 16 residues. The CDR3 spells CASRGIRDRSNQPQHF. In nucleotides, the CDR3 is TGTGCCAGCAGGGGAATCCGGGACAGGAGCAATCAGCCCCAGCATTTT.

The chain has TRBV30 and TRBJ2-7, with D unclear. CDR1 and CDR2 (germline): GTSNPN, SVGIG (reference sequence). The germline V and J ends were trimmed by 3 bases and 1 base, with 16 bases remaining between them. CDR3 length: 15 residues. The chain's CDR3 is CAWRAVGSLSYEQYF. In DNA form, the CDR3 reads TGTGCCTGGAGGGCGGTGGGGTCCCTATCCTACGAGCAGTACTTC.

This clonotype occurred a few times. This chain links TRBV5-4 with TRBJ1-2, with D perhaps TRBD1 (5 bases). CDR1 is SGHNT, CDR2 YYREEE, per germline (reference sequence). Trimming took off 4 bases at V and 8 bases at J, with 24 bases between the two ends. The CDR3 extends over 16 amino acids. The DNA of the CDR3 is TGTGCCAGCAGCCCCGGGCAGCGGGGCCCTACAGCCGGCTACACCTTC. This gives the protein CASSPGQRGPTAGYTF.

This clonotype was counted only a few times. The chain is built from TRBV27 and TRBJ1-2; 9 nucleotides agree with TRBD1. V was pared by 5 bases and J by 6 bases, with 16 bases of the junction left unmatched. The CDR3 extends over 17 amino acids. CDR1 and CDR2 (germline): MNHEY, SMNVEV (reference sequence). This CDR3 reads CASSPLGDREEGNGYTF. DNA for the CDR3: TGTGCCAGCAGTCCCCTGGGGGACAGGGAAGAGGGTAATGGCTACACCTTC.

This clonotype was recorded at least ten times. The rearrangement uses TRBV12-3 or TRBV12-4 and TRBJ1-1; 7 nucleotides match TRBD1. This CDR3 has 13 residues. V shed 8 bases, J shed 5 bases, and the junction held 8 bases outside the gene matches. CDR3 region: CASHWTGGTEAFF. CDR3 sequence (DNA): TGTGCCAGCCATTGGACAGGTGGGACTGAAGCTTTCTTT.

Regarding this clonotype: Given a much more abundant clone one base away, this may be a read error. V usage is TRBV7-9 and J usage is TRBJ2-7; 10 positions match TRBD2. The CDR3 sequence is 16 residues long. Germline-derived CDR1 and CDR2 are SEHNR and FQNEAQ (reference sequence). V gave up 6 bases and J gave up 2 bases; unmatched junction bases: 10. The CDR3 coding sequence is TGTGCCAGCAGTCCCCCCGCTAGCGGGAGTCCCTACGAGCAGTACTTC. Translation gives CASSPPASGSPYEQYF.

The chain recombines TRBV19 with TRBJ2-5; 10 nucleotides line up with TRBD1. Germline values: CDR1 LNHDA, CDR2 SQIVND (reference sequence). This CDR3 is built from 15 residues. J was trimmed by 5 bases and V by 6 bases; bases with no gene match: 9. The CDR3 bases are TGTGCCAGTAGGAAGACCGACAGGGGGCTGGAGACCCAGTACTTC. This codes for CASRKTDRGLETQYF.

Concerning this clonotype: A much more abundant neighbour one base away suggests this may be a read error. This sequence joins TRBV9 and TRBJ2-3, with D tentatively TRBD2 (6 bases). The CDR3 covers 13 residues. The V and J ends lost 0 bases and 4 bases respectively, with 6 bases between them. CDR1 SGDLS and CDR2 YYNGEE come from the germline V gene. The CDR3 sequence is CASSVGGADTQYF. The CDR3, as DNA: TGTGCCAGCAGCGTAGGGGGGGCAGATACGCAGTATTTT.

This sequence joins TRBV9 and TRBJ2-3, with 8 bases matching TRBD1. The CDR3 totals 16 residues. V trimming: 1 base; J trimming: 2 bases; junction bases outside the gene matches: 6. CDR1 is SGDLS, CDR2 YYNGEE, per germline. The CDR3 spells CASSVYGTGFTDTQYF. Here the CDR3 DNA reads TGTGCCAGCAGCGTATACGGGACAGGTTTCACAGATACGCAGTATTTT.

This clonotype has ten or more counts. The chain uses TRBV5-1 and TRBJ2-1; 8 nucleotides match TRBD2. The CDR3 has 17 residues. Germline V CDR1 and CDR2: SGHRS, YFSETQ. V shed 3 bases and J 5 bases; nucleotides not matched to a gene: 13. This CDR3 reads CASSWGVRLAFNNEQFF. The CDR3 coding sequence is TGCGCCAGCAGCTGGGGGGTAAGACTAGCGTTCAACAATGAGCAGTTCTTC.

This clonotype was found many times. J is TRBJ2-5 and V is TRBV7-9; 12 positions match TRBD2. CDR1 and CDR2 from the germline V gene are SEHNR and FQNEAQ (reference sequence). V shed 4 bases and J 0 bases; nucleotides not matched to a gene: 3. This CDR3 is built from 16 residues. This CDR3 is CASSSGLAGNQETQYF. As DNA, the CDR3 is TGTGCCAGCAGCTCTGGACTAGCGGGAAACCAAGAGACCCAGTACTTC.

This clonotype was observed many times. The V gene is TRBV7-2, the J gene TRBJ2-2; TRBD1 might be the D (6 bases). Germline V gene lookup returns CDR1 SGHTA and CDR2 FQGNSA. This CDR3 is built from 12 residues. Trimming left V 3 bases short and J 13 bases short, with 12 bases between. CDR3 coding DNA: TGTGCCAGCAGCTTCGTAGGGGGTCGGCTGTTTTTT. This translates into CASSFVGGRLFF.

The rearrangement links TRBV20-1 to TRBJ1-5, with D tentatively TRBD1 (5 bases). V dropped 6 bases and J dropped 3 bases, with 15 bases sitting between them. The CDR3 has 14 residues. Germline V gene lookup returns CDR1 DFQATT and CDR2 SNEGSKA (reference sequence). CDR3 DNA: TGCAGTGCCCCCCCGGGGGGTGCCAATCAGCCCCAGCATTTT. Translated, it gives CSAPPGGANQPQHF.

This clonotype was seen only a few times. This chain connects TRBV20-1 to TRBJ2-4; the D gene is possibly TRBD1 (6 bases). From germline, CDR1 is DFQATT and CDR2 SNEGSKA (reference sequence). This CDR3 contains 16 residues. Trimming pared 4 bases from V and 0 bases from J, leaving 16 bases between. The CDR3 here is CSAKSRQGLAKNIQYF. CDR3 DNA sequence: TGCAGTGCTAAGAGTCGGCAGGGGCTAGCCAAAAACATTCAGTACTTC.

This clonotype came up many times. This chain uses TRBV6-5 with TRBJ1-1; no clear D. The CDR3 runs to 15 residues. CDR1 and CDR2 from the germline V gene are MNHEY and SVGAGI. Trimming took 2 bases from V and 1 from J, leaving 11 bases between them. In DNA form, the CDR3 reads TGTGCCAGCAGTTACGGGTTAGGCCAGAACACTGAAGCTTTCTTT. As protein: CASSYGLGQNTEAFF.

Ten or more counts support this clonotype. The rearrangement uses TRBV9 and TRBJ1-1, with TRBD1 as a possible D gene (6 bases). The CDR3 consists of 14 residues. V was clipped by 6 bases and J by 3 bases, with 15 bases between them. Germline V gene sequence: CDR1 SGDLS, CDR2 YYNGEE. In DNA form, the CDR3 reads TGTGCCAGCACCCGACAGGTCTCGGACACTGAAGCTTTCTTT. It yields the protein CASTRQVSDTEAFF.

This clonotype appeared many times. V and J are TRBV27 and TRBJ2-2; 12 bases align to TRBD2. Germline CDR1 and CDR2: MNHEY and SMNVEV (reference sequence). This CDR3 region has 16 residues. Trimming at V came to 7 bases and at J to 4 bases, leaving 7 bases not matched to a gene. CDR3 sequence (DNA): TGTGCCAGCACTGTACTAGCGGGAGGCGCCACCGGGGAGCTGTTTTTT. Translated, it gives CASTVLAGGATGELFF.

This clonotype was seen at least ten times. The chain uses TRBV3-1 and TRBJ2-2; D unclear. CDR1 and CDR2 (germline): LGHDT, YNNKEL (reference sequence). The CDR3 runs 16 residues. V lost 0 bases and J 3 bases, leaving 11 bases between the germline ends. The CDR3 is CASSQELNSHTGELFF. In DNA, the CDR3 is TGTGCCAGCAGCCAAGAGCTGAACTCACACACCGGGGAGCTGTTTTTT.

This clonotype came up many times. This rearrangement joins TRBV2 to TRBJ2-6; D is uncertain. V was cut by 5 bases and J by 2 bases, with 10 bases left in between. CDR1 is SNHLY and CDR2 is FYNNEI in the germline V gene. The CDR3 is 15 amino acids. CDR3 in amino acids: CASSYGQAGANVLTF. CDR3 nucleotide sequence: TGTGCCAGCAGTTACGGGCAGGCTGGGGCCAACGTCCTGACTTTC.

This clonotype was seen repeatedly, ten times or more. The chain combines TRBV29-1 with TRBJ2-3; D not certain. The germline V gene has CDR1 SQVTM and CDR2 ANQGSEA. The V end was cut by 0 bases, the J end by 0 bases, with 4 bases between. The CDR3 is made up of 13 amino acids. CDR3 sequence: CSVEDGSTDTQYF. As DNA, the CDR3 is TGCAGCGTTGAAGATGGAAGCACAGATACGCAGTATTTT.

This clonotype was recorded a few times. The chain employs TRBV6-1 and TRBJ2-6; D is perhaps TRBD1 (6 bases). The germline V and J ends were trimmed by 8 bases and 0 bases, with 11 bases remaining between them. Per germline, CDR1 MNHNS and CDR2 SASEGT. The CDR3 runs to 15 residues. For the CDR3, the DNA is TGTGCCAGCGGAGCAGGGGACTCTGGGGCCAACGTCCTGACTTTC. As protein: CASGAGDSGANVLTF.

In this sample, this clonotype turned up many times. The chain joins TRBV2 to TRBJ1-4; D is possibly TRBD1 (5 bases). The CDR3 loop spans 12 amino acids. With 6 bases removed from V and 8 bases from J, the gap between germline ends came to 10 bases. CDR1 is SNHLY and CDR2 is FYNNEI in the germline V gene. The CDR3 DNA follows: TGTGCCAGCAGGGACAAAATGGAAAAACTGTTTTTT. This encodes CASRDKMEKLFF.

This clonotype was seen a few times. V gene TRBV4-1 combines with J gene TRBJ2-7, with TRBD1 identical over 8 bases. The CDR3 extends over 17 amino acids. J was trimmed by 7 bases and V by 0 bases; bases with no gene match: 14. The V gene's germline CDR1 is MGHRA and CDR2 YSYEKL. The DNA of the CDR3 is TGCGCCAGCAGCCAAGATCTTAATACAGGGGGAAATTGGGAGCAGTACTTC. It translates to CASSQDLNTGGNWEQYF.

This chain links TRBV28 with TRBJ1-2, with D perhaps TRBD1 (6 bases). The CDR3 is 12 residues long. CDR1 MDHEN and CDR2 SYDVKM come from the germline V gene. Trimming pared 10 bases from V and 7 bases from J, leaving 16 bases between. CDR3 region: CATRYRVGGYTF. The CDR3 DNA follows: TGTGCCACCAGGTACAGGGTGGGTGGCTACACCTTC.

This clonotype was seen at least ten times. J is TRBJ2-2 and V is TRBV28; TRBD1 matches 9 bases. V shed 6 bases, J shed 4 bases, and the junction held 6 bases outside the gene matches. The CDR3 consists of 15 residues. Germline V CDR1 and CDR2: MDHEN, SYDVKM. CDR3 loop: CASSPDRGSTGELFF. As DNA, the CDR3 is TGTGCCAGCAGCCCTGACAGGGGGAGCACCGGGGAGCTGTTTTTT.

The chain couples TRBV10-3 to TRBJ2-7; 11 bases map to TRBD1. Trimming took 3 bases from V and 3 from J; bases not matched to a gene: 10. CDR1 ENHRY and CDR2 SYGVKD come from the germline V gene. This CDR3 is 17 amino acids long. CDR3 sequence reads: CAISDRVGGQGVYEQYF. The CDR3 nucleotides are TGTGCCATCAGTGACCGCGTGGGGGGACAGGGGGTCTACGAGCAGTACTTC.

This clonotype was seen only once. The rearrangement uses TRBV6-9 and TRBJ1-5; D perhaps matches TRBD1 (5 bases). The CDR3 spans 14 residues. Looked up from germline, CDR1 is MNHGY and CDR2 is SVAAGI. V was trimmed by 3 bases and J by 6 bases, leaving 12 bases between them. CDR3: CASSYSGGGQPQHF. The CDR3 nucleotides are TGTGCCAGCAGTTACTCTGGCGGGGGTCAGCCCCAGCATTTT.

Only a few counts were recorded for this clonotype. The V call is TRBV29-1, the J call TRBJ2-2, with D tentatively TRBD1 (7 bases). The CDR3 loop spans 16 amino acids. Germline V gives CDR1 SQVTM, CDR2 ANQGSEA. The V end was cut by 6 bases, the J end by 2 bases, with 19 bases between. DNA for the CDR3: TGCAGCGTCCGGTTACAGGGGCGGGAAAACACCGGGGAGCTGTTTTTT. It yields the protein CSVRLQGRENTGELFF.

The sample holds a few counts of this clonotype. The rearrangement uses TRBV29-1 and TRBJ2-5, with 10 positions matching TRBD1. The CDR3 runs to 16 residues. Germline values: CDR1 SQVTM, CDR2 ANQGSEA. J lost 5 bases, V lost 1 base, and 10 bases had no gene match. As DNA, the CDR3 is TGCAGCGTTGAAGGGACCGGGACAGGGGCTCGGGAGACCCAGTACTTC. Amino acids: CSVEGTGTGARETQYF.